This T cell receptor beta chain derives from a study of blood T cells in healthy people across ages. The CDR3 extends over 13 amino acids. The V end was cut by 2 bases, the J end by 6 bases, with 8 bases between. The V gene's germline CDR1 is SGHAT and CDR2 FQNNGV. Russia was home to the donors, healthy Caucasian individuals aged about 6 to 90. Combining a sample-barcoded 5' primer with a J-beta primer mix, a second PCR ran for roughly 7 to 12 cycles. Sequencing of every sample gave 3 million or more CDR3-containing paired-end reads. TCRdb processed the 5' RACE reads anew with MiXCR; each CDR3 protein has one entry. The sample has hundreds of thousands of distinct CDR3 sequences, roughly 25% seen once; the top ten hold 9.4%. Study conclusions and caveats: Samples with more naive T cells showed higher observed beta diversity.

For this clonotype: Antigen: not known.

This sample was also put to use in a study of T cells of mothers and their children. As that study records: In each mother, TCR beta CDR3 reads exceeded 8 million; in each child, they numbered around 3 million.

Input material: blood. The rearrangement joins TRBV11-2 to TRBJ2-4; D remains unclear. The TCR sequence derives from a boy younger than 18 in good health. The CDR3 here is CASSLIQANIQYF. CDR3 bases: TGTGCCAGCAGCTTAATCCAGGCAAACATTCAGTACTTC.